Below, 10 T cell receptor beta chains from the same sample are listed, as sequenced in a study of cytomegalovirus exposure and HLA in healthy donors. The study ran its PCR with 60 Vbeta and 13 Jbeta primers. The protocol was immunoSEQ multiplex PCR, while the TCRdb copy is restricted to in-frame clones and leaves out a portion. The repertoire includes about 87,000 clones, over 65% of them detected once, and about 20% sits in the top ten. Sequencing was performed on PBMCs. The receptors stem from a man under 40 in good health and CMV-seropositive.

The V gene is TRBV28, the J gene TRBJ2-7; 10 nucleotides agree with TRBD1. V lost 6 bases and J lost 7; bases outside the gene matches: 6. Per the germline V gene, CDR1 is MDHEN and CDR2 is SYDVKM. This CDR3 is built from 13 residues. This CDR3 is CASRRQGAGEQYF. CDR3 in DNA: TGTGCCAGCAGAAGACAGGGGGCAGGGGAGCAGTACTTC.

The chain has TRBV28 and TRBJ1-2; possible D gene TRBD1, 6 bases. V shed 7 bases and J shed 8 bases, with 14 bases lying between them. Germline V gene sequence: CDR1 MDHEN, CDR2 SYDVKM. The CDR3 length is 12 residues. The CDR3 DNA reads as TGTGCCAGCATCAAGGGGACAAGAGGCTACACCTTC. It encodes CASIKGTRGYTF.

The genes are TRBV29-1 and TRBJ1-2; possible D gene TRBD1, 5 bases. V lost 6 bases, J lost 2 bases, and 19 bases lay in between. CDR1 SQVTM and CDR2 ANQGSEA come from the germline V gene. The CDR3 contains 15 residues. CDR3 sequence: CSVAGGEPGNYGYTF. For the CDR3, the DNA is TGCAGCGTGGCCGGGGGGGAGCCAGGGAACTATGGCTACACCTTC.

This chain connects TRBV28 to TRBJ2-5; D is unresolved. Trimming removed 3 bases from V and 4 bases from J, with 6 bases in between. Per germline, CDR1 MDHEN and CDR2 SYDVKM. CDR3 size: 12 residues. The CDR3 region has the DNA TGTGCCAGCAGTTTTGACTCAGAGACCCAGTACTTC. This sequence encodes CASSFDSETQYF.

This clone came up once. This rearrangement joins TRBV20-1 to TRBJ1-1, with D unresolved. Germline CDR1 and CDR2: DFQATT and SNEGSKA (reference sequence). V was trimmed by 2 bases and J by 2 bases, leaving 3 bases between them. CDR3 length: 11 amino acids. The CDR3 is CSARLNTEAFF. DNA of the CDR3: TGCAGTGCTAGATTAAACACTGAAGCTTTCTTT.

The chain is built from TRBV5-1 and TRBJ1-3, with D uncertain. The CDR3 contains 18 residues. Trimming pared 0 bases from V and 0 bases from J, leaving 16 bases between. Per the germline V gene, CDR1 is SGHRS and CDR2 is YFSETQ. The CDR3: CASSLDGPEVDSGNTIYF. The CDR3, as DNA: TGCGCCAGCAGCTTGGATGGTCCCGAGGTCGACTCTGGAAACACCATATATTTT.

The chain recombines TRBV23-1 with TRBJ2-7, with 8 nucleotides matching TRBD2. TRBV23-1 carries the ORF label, with uncertain function. The CDR3 is 15 amino acids. V was pared by 2 bases and J by 3 bases, with 6 bases of the junction left unmatched. Written as DNA, the CDR3 is TGCGCCAGCAGTCAACCCCGGGGGGGGCTCTACGAGCAGTACTTC. Translation gives CASSQPRGGLYEQYF.

This chain uses TRBV7-2 with TRBJ2-7; D is unclear. V was cut by 1 base and J by 5 bases, with 6 bases left in between. This CDR3 has 12 amino acids. Germline V CDR1 and CDR2: SGHTA, FQGNSA. CDR3 residues: CASSLGTDEQYF. CDR3 nucleotide sequence: TGTGCCAGCAGCTTAGGAACGGACGAGCAGTACTTC.

The J gene is TRBJ1-3, the V gene TRBV19; 10 bases map to TRBD1. V lost 4 bases, J lost 0 bases, and 3 bases stayed unmatched. CDR1 is LNHDA, CDR2 SQIVND, per germline (reference sequence). There are 16 residues in the CDR3. The CDR3 here is CASSRQGALSGNTIYF. The CDR3 nucleotides read TGTGCCAGTAGTAGACAGGGGGCCCTCTCTGGAAACACCATATATTTT. The complete variable domain, with remaining parts taken from reference TRBV19 and TRBJ1-3, reads DGGITQSPKYLFRKEGQNVTLSCEQNLNHDAMYWYRQDPGQGLRLIYYSQIVNDFQKGDIAEGYSVSREKKESFPLTVTSAQKNPTAFYLCASSRQGALSGNTIYFGEGSWLTVV.

The sample holds a few counts of this clone. V and J are TRBV4-2 and TRBJ1-1; D gene ambiguous. The length of the CDR3 is 15 residues. Germline loops: CDR1 LGHNA, CDR2 YNFKEQ. V lost 4 bases to trimming and J lost 1 base, with 13 bases between them. The CDR3 loop is CASSPGDGSNTEAFF. Written as DNA, the CDR3 is TGTGCCAGCAGCCCAGGTGACGGCTCGAACACTGAAGCTTTCTTT.